This T cell receptor (beta chain) was obtained from a study of blood T cell repertoires in COVID-19. The wider study: Spain, Italy and the United States supplied samples that represented acute and convalescent COVID-19. Sample material is recorded as cDNA or gDNA derived from T cells, B-cell-depleted T cells, or PBMCs.

Under the authors' procedure: From reference gene primer amplification, estimates of nucleated cell counts were derived. Only in-frame clones appear in the TCRdb table, and some are missing; sequencing was by immunoSEQ multiplex PCR. The DNA gave D and trimming, while V, J and clone size come from that table. The sample lists over 200,000 clones; about 89% were seen once. The sample holds one count of this clone. There are 15 residues in the CDR3. The V gene's germline CDR1 is MNHEY and CDR2 SVGAGI. V lost 5 bases and J lost 0; bases outside the gene matches: 2. The sequencing sample was made of peripheral blood. This TCR came from a man between 35 and 55 years old who had recovered from COVID-19. J is TRBJ2-7 and V is TRBV6-5; 12 positions match TRBD2. CDR3 sequence: CASSPTSGSSYEQYF. The CDR3 nucleotides read TGTGCCAGCAGTCCGACTAGCGGGAGCTCCTACGAGCAGTACTTC.